The present T cell receptor beta chain was sequenced within a study of blood T cell repertoires in COVID-19. V lost 4 bases and J lost 2; bases outside the gene matches: 3. The CDR3 loop spans 15 amino acids. Germline CDR1 is KGHSH and CDR2 is LQKENI. In the original analysis: Amplification with reference gene primers provided the estimates of nucleated cell counts. The protocol was immunoSEQ multiplex PCR, while the TCRdb copy is restricted to in-frame clones and leaves out a portion. V, J and clone size are those of that table, while D and trimming were read from the DNA. The profile shows some 250,000 clones, around 90% of them singletons.

This clonotype originated in a woman between 35 and 50 years old who had recovered from COVID-19. V is TRBV18 and J is TRBJ1-5, with 9 bases identical to TRBD1. Sequences were obtained from peripheral blood. In DNA, the CDR3 is TGTGCCAGCTCACGGGGGACAGGGCGCAATCAGCCCCAGCATTTT. It translates to CASSRGTGRNQPQHF.